The 32 T cell receptor beta chains given below trace back to one sample, sequenced in a study of blood T cell repertoires in COVID-19. Only in-frame clones appear in the TCRdb table, and some are missing; sequencing was by immunoSEQ multiplex PCR. The repertoire consists of about 40,000 clones, with around 85% occurring once and the leading ten covering 2% to 3%. Sequencing was done on a sample of peripheral blood. Every receptor here comes from a woman in her sixties or seventies with acute or convalescent COVID-19.

V is TRBV19 and J is TRBJ1-1; TRBD1 might be the D (5 bases). CDR1 is LNHDA, CDR2 SQIVND, per germline (reference sequence). The CDR3 is made up of 14 amino acids. The V gene lost 3 bases and the J gene lost 0 bases, with 8 bases spanning the gap. CDR3 in amino acids: CASSIRGMNTEAFF. The CDR3 DNA is TGTGCCAGTAGTATTAGGGGAATGAACACTGAAGCTTTCTTT. The full variable domain, rest sourced from reference TRBV19 and TRBJ1-1, is DGGITQSPKYLFRKEGQNVTLSCEQNLNHDAMYWYRQDPGQGLRLIYYSQIVNDFQKGDIAEGYSVSREKKESFPLTVTSAQKNPTAFYLCASSIRGMNTEAFFGQGTRLTVV.

This CDR3 reads CSARGGYEQYF. CDR3 DNA sequence: TGCAGTGCTAGGGGGGGATACGAGCAGTACTTC. This chain links TRBV20-1 with TRBJ2-7; perhaps TRBD2 as D (6 bases). Trimming pared 3 bases from V and 4 bases from J, leaving 7 bases between. The CDR3 has 11 residues. The V gene's germline CDR1 is DFQATT and CDR2 SNEGSKA (reference sequence).

The chain combines TRBV10-3 with TRBJ1-3, with 8 bases identical to TRBD1. Germline V gene sequence: CDR1 ENHRY, CDR2 SYGVKD. After removal of 4 bases from V and 1 base from J, the junction contained 6 bases not matched to a gene. There are 16 residues in the CDR3. The CDR3 DNA reads as TGTGCCATCAGTGCTCTACAGGGGGGTTCTGGAAACACCATATATTTT. Translation: CAISALQGGSGNTIYF.

The chain recombines TRBV4-2 with TRBJ2-5, with 7 positions matching TRBD1. Per germline, CDR1 LGHNA and CDR2 YNFKEQ. The junction had 9 bases not matched to a gene; V was cut back by 0 bases and J by 2 bases. The CDR3 runs 17 residues. The CDR3 loop is CASSQDPPTGKQETQYF. In DNA, the CDR3 is TGTGCCAGCAGCCAAGATCCCCCGACAGGGAAACAAGAGACCCAGTACTTC.

The genes are TRBV5-1 and TRBJ2-7; 10 nucleotides line up with TRBD2. The V gene end was trimmed by 3 bases and the J gene end by 3 bases; junction bases not matched to a gene: 6. Germline CDR1 is SGHRS and CDR2 is YFSETQ. This CDR3 has 15 residues. CDR3 DNA sequence: TGCGCCAGCAGCTCCGGACTAGCGGACAACTACGAGCAGTACTTC. It translates to CASSSGLADNYEQYF.

CDR3 amino acids: CASSQDVGPNNEQFF. The CDR3 DNA reads as TGTGCCAGCAGCCAAGACGTGGGGCCCAACAATGAGCAGTTCTTC. V and J are TRBV14 and TRBJ2-1; weak D call: TRBD1 (5 bases). Germline CDR1 is SGHDN and CDR2 is FVKESK. The CDR3 length is 15 residues. V gave up 0 bases and J gave up 5 bases, with 11 bases separating them.

CDR3 amino acids: CRSGTRDSPKGASGNTIYF. In nucleotides, the CDR3 is TGTAGGTCCGGTACGCGGGACAGTCCCAAAGGGGCCTCTGGAAACACCATATATTTT. The rearrangement links TRBV11-3 to TRBJ1-3; TRBD1 agrees at 7 bases. Germline assignment: CDR1 SGHNT and CDR2 YENEEA. The CDR3 sequence is 19 residues long. Combining the CDR3 with reference TRBV11-3 and TRBJ1-3 gives the whole variable domain EAGVVQSPRYKIIEKKQPVAFWCNPISGHNTLYWYLQNLGQGPELLIRYENEEAVDDSQLPKDRFSAERLKGVDSTLKIQPAELGDSAVYLCRSGTRDSPKGASGNTIYFGEGSWLTVV.

This sequence joins TRBV2 and TRBJ2-7; D may be TRBD2 (6 bases). CDR1 SNHLY and CDR2 FYNNEI come from the germline V gene. This CDR3 spans 13 amino acids. The V gene lost 6 bases and the J gene lost 2 bases, with 11 bases spanning the gap. CDR3 region: CASRGDSPYEQYF. The CDR3 nucleotides are TGTGCCAGCAGGGGGGACTCCCCCTACGAGCAGTACTTC.

The chain recombines TRBV4-1 with TRBJ2-1; 7 nucleotides match TRBD2. From germline, CDR1 is MGHRA and CDR2 YSYEKL. The CDR3 totals 20 residues. V lost 4 bases to trimming and J lost 0 bases; unmatched junction nucleotides: 18. CDR3: CASSLLGASGALGSYNEQFF. CDR3 coding DNA: TGCGCCAGCAGCCTCCTTGGAGCTAGCGGAGCACTTGGCTCCTACAATGAGCAGTTCTTC.

The rearrangement joins TRBV19 to TRBJ1-6, with D maybe TRBD1 (6 bases). V dropped 7 bases and J dropped 8 bases, with 18 bases sitting between them. Per the germline V gene, CDR1 is LNHDA and CDR2 is SQIVND (reference sequence). This CDR3 has 15 residues. The CDR3 region has the DNA TGTGCCAGTACCCACAGGGCCGGCTCGGATTCACCCCTCCACTTT. This translates into CASTHRAGSDSPLHF.

A note on this clone: Other nucleotide sequences from this sample produce the same CDR3. The chain carries TRBV3-1 (or the pseudogene TRBV3-2) and TRBJ1-1, with 7 bases fitting TRBD1. V was clipped by 4 bases and J by 4 bases; unmatched bases: 3. Germline lookup yields CDR1 LGHDT and CDR2 YNNKEL (reference sequence). The CDR3 runs to 13 residues. The CDR3 protein is CASSRQGGTEAFF. DNA for the CDR3: TGTGCCAGCAGCCGACAGGGCGGCACTGAAGCTTTCTTT.

The J gene is TRBJ1-5, the V gene TRBV9, with D possibly matching TRBD1 (5 bases). Looked up from germline, CDR1 is SGDLS and CDR2 is YYNGEE. Trimming stripped 0 bases from V and 2 bases from J, with 9 bases between. The CDR3 loop spans 15 amino acids. The DNA for the CDR3 is TGTGCCAGCAGCGTAGGCTCGGGGGGCAATCAGCCCCAGCATTTT. Translating it yields CASSVGSGGNQPQHF.

The V and J genes are TRBV4-1 and TRBJ1-4; D is unclear. The length of the CDR3 is 14 residues. Trimming cost V 4 bases and J 7 bases, with 13 bases left between them. CDR1 is MGHRA, CDR2 YSYEKL, per germline. CDR3 amino acids: CASSPPGLVEKLFF. For the CDR3, the DNA is TGCGCCAGCAGCCCCCCTGGACTGGTTGAAAAACTGTTTTTT.

The chain is built from TRBV5-1 and TRBJ1-2; weak D call: TRBD1 (6 bases). V was trimmed by 4 bases and J by 8 bases, leaving 15 bases between them. The CDR3 has 13 residues. Germline CDR1 is SGHRS and CDR2 is YFSETQ. CDR3 loop: CASSPTGTRGYTF. The CDR3 DNA follows: TGCGCCAGCAGCCCAACAGGGACGCGGGGCTACACCTTC. Together with reference TRBV5-1 and TRBJ1-2, the CDR3 gives the full variable domain: KAGVTQTPRYLIKTRGQQVTLSCSPISGHRSVSWYQQTPGQGLQFLFEYFSETQRNKGNFPGRFSGRQFSNSRSEMNVSTLELGDSALYLCASSPTGTRGYTFGSGTRLTVV.

The V and J genes are TRBV19 and TRBJ2-1; possible D gene TRBD2, 6 bases. The CDR3 contains 15 residues. Trimming took off 1 base at V and 6 bases at J, with 13 bases between the two ends. Germline CDR1 reads LNHDA; CDR2 reads SQIVND (reference sequence). Written as DNA, the CDR3 is TGTGCCAGTAGTATAGGGCGGGAACGGTCCAATGAGCAGTTCTTC. Its protein product is CASSIGRERSNEQFF.

The chain joins TRBV7-8 to TRBJ2-7; 8 bases line up with TRBD1. The CDR3 is made up of 15 amino acids. Germline CDR1 SGHVS, CDR2 FQNEAQ. Trimming removed 5 bases from V and 6 bases from J; junction bases left unmatched: 12. The CDR3 spells CASSRVPGQGSEQYF. In nucleotides, the CDR3 is TGTGCCAGCAGCCGAGTACCCGGACAGGGCTCCGAGCAGTACTTC.

This clone was picked up a small number of times. V usage is TRBV19 and J usage is TRBJ2-7; TRBD1 matches 8 bases. With 5 bases clipped from V and 7 bases from J, the junction kept 10 bases outside the gene matches. Looked up from germline, CDR1 is LNHDA and CDR2 is SQIVND (reference sequence). The CDR3 consists of 14 residues. For the CDR3, the DNA is TGTGCCAGTAGTTCGTGGACAGGGACGGGAGAGCAGTACTTC. Its protein is CASSSWTGTGEQYF.

This chain connects TRBV5-6 to TRBJ1-2; TRBD1 is a possible D gene (6 bases). The CDR3 spans 16 residues. V was shortened by 3 bases and J by 2 bases, with 17 bases between the two germline ends. Germline V gives CDR1 SGHDT, CDR2 YYEEEE. CDR3 sequence reads: CASSSRDTPRNYGYTF. In DNA, the CDR3 is TGTGCCAGCAGCTCCCGGGACACCCCTCGGAACTATGGCTACACCTTC.

The V call is TRBV10-3, the J call TRBJ2-1; 7 bases match TRBD1. This CDR3 comprises 15 residues. Germline V gene sequence: CDR1 ENHRY, CDR2 SYGVKD. The V and J ends lost 5 bases and 4 bases, in that order; junction bases with no gene match: 8. The CDR3 DNA reads as TGTGCCATCAGTCGACAGGGCGAGGGGTACAATGAGCAGTTCTTC. Amino acids: CAISRQGEGYNEQFF.

This sequence joins TRBV9 and TRBJ2-1, with D possibly being TRBD1 (5 bases). The length of the CDR3 is 15 residues. The germline V gene encodes CDR1 SGDLS and CDR2 YYNGEE. Trimming pared 2 bases from V and 5 bases from J, leaving 14 bases between. This CDR3 is CASSVGQGANNEQFF. The DNA of the CDR3 is TGTGCCAGCAGCGTTGGTCAGGGCGCCAACAATGAGCAGTTCTTC. The full variable domain, its missing parts supplied by reference TRBV9 and TRBJ2-1, is DSGVTQTPKHLITATGQRVTLRCSPRSGDLSVYWYQQSLDQGLQFLIQYYNGEERAKGNILERFSAQQFPDLHSELNLSSLELGDSALYFCASSVGQGANNEQFFGPGTRLTVL.

The chain employs TRBV19 and TRBJ2-3, with a tentative D call TRBD1 (5 bases). This CDR3 contains 15 residues. Germline V gene lookup returns CDR1 LNHDA and CDR2 SQIVND (reference sequence). The V end lost 5 bases, the J end lost 3 bases, and 15 bases lay between the germline ends. The CDR3 DNA follows: TGTGCCAGTAGTGTCGACGGACGACAGACAGATACGCAGTATTTT. Encoded protein: CASSVDGRQTDTQYF.

The chain combines TRBV2 with TRBJ2-5; 13 bases are a match to TRBD2. Germline V gene sequence: CDR1 SNHLY, CDR2 FYNNEI. J gave up 3 bases and V 5 bases, and 9 bases lay outside the gene matches. The CDR3 length is 17 residues. The CDR3 protein is CASSSPVGLAGEETQYF. The CDR3 nucleotides are TGTGCCAGCAGTTCCCCCGTTGGACTAGCGGGAGAAGAGACCCAGTACTTC. The variable domain in full, completed from reference TRBV2 and TRBJ2-5, reads EPEVTQTPSHQVTQMGQEVILRCVPISNHLYFYWYRQILGQKVEFLVSFYNNEISEKSEIFDDQFSVERPDGSNFTLKIRSTKLEDSAMYFCASSSPVGLAGEETQYFGPGTRLLVL.

The rearrangement links TRBV11-2 to TRBJ2-5; D is possibly TRBD2 (5 bases). The CDR3 totals 13 residues. Germline CDR1 reads SGHAT; CDR2 reads FQNNGV. Trimming cost V 5 bases and J 7 bases, with 14 bases left between them. CDR3 in DNA: TGTGCCAGCAGCCCGGAGGTGCAGAGGACCCAGTACTTC. This codes for CASSPEVQRTQYF.

The chain uses TRBV27 and TRBJ1-1; the D is unclear. V was trimmed by 2 bases and J by 5 bases, leaving 12 bases between them. CDR1 and CDR2 from the germline V gene are MNHEY and SMNVEV (reference sequence). The CDR3 spans 14 residues. The CDR3 region is CASSLIGLQTEAFF. The CDR3 region has the DNA TGTGCCAGCAGTTTAATCGGACTGCAGACTGAAGCTTTCTTT.

This chain connects TRBV3-1 (or the pseudogene TRBV3-2) to TRBJ1-5; D ambiguous. Trimming pared 0 bases from V and 0 bases from J, leaving 12 bases between. This CDR3 is built from 17 residues. In germline, CDR1 is LGHDT, CDR2 YNNKEL (reference sequence). Here the CDR3 DNA reads TGTGCCAGCAGCCAAGATTTGCCCGGGAATAGCAATCAGCCCCAGCATTTT. This gives the protein CASSQDLPGNSNQPQHF.

The gene calls are TRBV5-4 and TRBJ2-1; 9 nucleotides match TRBD2. The ends lost 5 bases at V and 2 bases at J; junction bases unmatched: 5. The CDR3 extends over 15 amino acids. Germline-derived CDR1 and CDR2 are SGHNT and YYREEE (reference sequence). The CDR3 bases are TGTGCCAGCAGTTTAGCGGGGGAAACCTACAATGAGCAGTTCTTC. It is translated as CASSLAGETYNEQFF.

The rearrangement joins TRBV11-2 to TRBJ2-3; 10 nucleotides line up with TRBD2. From germline, CDR1 is SGHAT and CDR2 FQNNGV. This CDR3 has 17 amino acids. V was pared by 5 bases and J by 1 base, with 9 bases of the junction left unmatched. The CDR3: CASSASGGALRTDTQYF. The CDR3 nucleotides read TGTGCCAGCAGCGCAAGCGGGGGGGCCTTGCGCACAGATACGCAGTATTTT.

This chain joins TRBV30 and TRBJ1-2, with D possibly TRBD1 on 6 matching bases. This CDR3 has 15 amino acids. V gave up 3 bases and J gave up 0 bases, with 14 bases separating them. Germline V gene sequence: CDR1 GTSNPN, CDR2 SVGIG (reference sequence). CDR3 amino acids: CAWSAWNRANYGYTF. The CDR3 DNA reads as TGTGCCTGGAGCGCTTGGAACAGGGCTAACTATGGCTACACCTTC.

This chain joins TRBV6-5 and TRBJ1-1; maybe TRBD1 (6 bases). V was cut by 4 bases and J by 4 bases, with 13 bases left in between. The germline gives CDR1 MNHEY, CDR2 SVGAGI. CDR3 size: 14 residues. The CDR3 spells CASSLQGSRTEAFF. In nucleotides, the CDR3 is TGTGCCAGCAGTTTACAGGGTTCTCGCACTGAAGCTTTCTTT.

This clone was recorded only once. The J gene is TRBJ2-1, the V gene TRBV14, with 7 bases fitting TRBD2. The CDR3 sequence is 15 residues long. Germline lookup yields CDR1 SGHDN and CDR2 FVKESK. Germline trimming cut 6 bases from V and 2 bases from J; bases unmatched to any gene: 7. CDR3 DNA sequence: TGTGCCAGCAGGGTCAGCGGGACTCCCTACAATGAGCAGTTCTTC. Translated: CASRVSGTPYNEQFF. Supplemented by reference TRBV14 and TRBJ2-1, the full variable domain reads EAGVTQFPSHSVIEKGQTVTLRCDPISGHDNLYWYRRVMGKEIKFLLHFVKESKQDESGMPNNRFLAERTGGTYSTLKVQPAELEDSGVYFCASRVSGTPYNEQFFGPGTRLTVL.

The J gene is TRBJ1-1, the V gene TRBV5-5; no definite D call. V lost 4 bases, J lost 0 bases, and 16 bases lay in between. Germline V gene data show CDR1 as SGHKS and CDR2 as YYEKEE (reference sequence). The CDR3 consists of 16 residues. This CDR3 reads CASSNVRTHMNTEAFF. The CDR3 DNA reads TGTGCCAGCAGCAACGTCCGCACCCACATGAACACTGAAGCTTTCTTT.

The genes are TRBV9 and TRBJ1-6; weak D call: TRBD1 (5 bases). Deletions cut 0 bases from V and 6 bases from J, with 10 bases between. The germline CDR1 and CDR2 sequences are SGDLS and YYNGEE. The CDR3 runs 15 residues. For the CDR3, the DNA is TGTGCCAGCAGCGTAGGACAGACCCCTAATTCACCCCTCCACTTT. Translating it yields CASSVGQTPNSPLHF.